Described below is a single T cell receptor beta chain sequence and its context. The sample belongs to a study of blood T cell repertoires in COVID-19. Per the germline V gene, CDR1 is MNHEY and CDR2 is SMNVEV (reference sequence). V was pared by 9 bases and J by 3 bases, with 7 bases of the junction left unmatched. The CDR3 loop spans 13 amino acids. Clones were read by immunoSEQ multiplex PCR, and TCRdb kept only the in-frame ones, dropping some. The table has tens of thousands of clones, approximately 86% seen once; the top ten hold 1.4%. Specimen: peripheral blood. The source of this sequence is a woman aged 55-70 years with acute or convalescent COVID-19. The chain joins TRBV27 to TRBJ2-7, with 8 bases matching TRBD1. CDR3 protein: CASKLQGDYEQYF. In DNA, the CDR3 is TGTGCCAGTAAGCTACAGGGGGACTACGAGCAGTACTTC.